This T cell receptor (beta chain) was captured in a study of type 1 regulatory T cells. Trimming removed 4 bases from V and 3 bases from J; junction bases left unmatched: 7. The CDR3 sequence is 16 residues long. TCRdb re-analysed the reads in MiXCR, keeping a single row per CDR3 protein. The table lists some 89,000 distinct CDR3 sequences, less than 40% of them singletons. In this sample, this clonotype turned up a few times. The TCR comes from a human donor in good health. V and J are TRBV12-3 or TRBV12-4 and TRBJ1-4; 8 bases map to TRBD1. Input material: CD4+ T cells, either the whole sample or a sorted fraction (not recorded which). The CDR3, as DNA: TGTGCCAGCAGTTCCGACAGGGGAAGGCCTAATGAAAAACTGTTTTTT. Its protein is CASSSDRGRPNEKLFF.